This T cell receptor beta chain was documented in a study of regulatory T cells in long-lasting Graves disease (dated by TCRdb to about 2021). In terms of the full investigation: In the newly diagnosed Graves' disease group, patients had been taking antithyroid drugs for less than 3 months. This study used TCR sequencing and RNA sequencing of peripheral blood to compare persistent Graves' disease patients against newly diagnosed Graves' disease patients. The study was conducted in China and was registered as a clinical trial. A total of some 35 samples underwent TCR sequencing, from roughly 13 patients with persistent Graves' disease and approximately 20 patients with newly diagnosed Graves' disease. The investigation overall reported the following: Persistent patients shared more public clonotypes among themselves (more than 2,500) than newly diagnosed patients did (over 950). Because the primary lesion, thyroid tissue, could not be accessed, the study looked at peripheral blood alone. Sequencing and analysis were limited to the TCR beta chain. Compared with newly diagnosed patients, persistent Graves' disease patients had lower TCR Shannon entropy and fewer highly expanded clones, which suggests clonal expansion. As a limitation, the authors acknowledged that the small sample size may reduce accuracy. TRBV28, TRBJ1-2 and TRBJ2-5 were preferentially used in persistent disease, while TRBV20-1 and TRBJ2-1 were favored in newly diagnosed disease.

The library was obtained by multiplex PCR. The run used an Illumina HiSeq 4000. CDR3 regions were amplified by Arm-PCR with iRepertoire HTBI primers to construct TCR beta libraries. Gel purification was performed on PCR products prior to sequencing. The source study handled its data this way. Gene usage analysis of CDR3 amino acid clonotypes used the 62 TRBV and 14 to 15 TRBJ segments found across samples. COPE and FqMerger were used to merge the filtered high-quality paired reads into contigs. BLAST was used to align contigs to the IMGT TRBV, TRBD and TRBJ reference genes, and CDR3 was defined following IMGT. Any clonotype with a frequency above 0.1% was counted as a highly expanded clone. Repertoire diversity was measured by Shannon entropy, and V-J evenness by the Gini coefficient. A clonotype found in more than one individual was treated as public. TCRdb ran its own pipeline on the public reads, namely fastp trimming at Q25 and MiXCR clone calling, and kept in-frame beta chains. Every entry covers one CDR3 protein and lists the most common genes and DNA from its rows. These V and J calls rely on TCRdb rather than the paper's analysis. A total of around 500,000 distinct CDR3 sequences appear in this sample, approximately 12% of them only once. Together, the top ten hold roughly 9.7% of the sample.

Interpreted using the paper, the time point label stands for: newly diagnosed GD, antithyroid drugs for less than 3 months. For both TCR sequencing and RNA sequencing, RNA was extracted from PBMCs using TRIzol. Graves' disease was diagnosed according to American Thyroid Association guidelines. Patients for the study were recruited at an endocrinology department in Xi'an, China. From each patient, about 9.7 milliliters of peripheral blood was collected into an EDTA anticoagulant tube. Ficoll Paque Plus density gradient separation was used to isolate PBMCs, and no further T cell sorting was performed. An Agilent 2100 Bioanalyzer and agarose gel were used to check RNA quality, and a NanoDrop 2000 was used to measure RNA concentration. At least ten counts were recorded for this clonotype. Its antigen specificity is not known. No quality values exist for individual bases; no much larger clone is one base distant.

CDR1 and CDR2 were assigned from the germline V gene as SGHRS and YFSETQ. From its cysteine to its phenylalanine, the CDR3 spans 18 amino acids. Only CDR3 DNA remains: 54 bases, in frame from the first base. The junction carries 13 bases between V and J, which are trimmed by 0 bases and 0 bases respectively. These data were also reused for a study on T cells in Graves' hyperthyroidism and ophthalmopathy. As noted in the second study: Graves' hyperthyroidism was defined as stable when no progression to ophthalmopathy occurred over 18 months of follow-up. Hyperthyroidism patients were newly diagnosed, had a disease duration of under 2 months, and were aged 18 to 65 years. Exclusion was applied to patients with uncontrolled infections, other autoimmune diseases, pregnancy or lactation. Diagnoses were established on the basis of clinical symptoms, serum thyroxine and TRAb, thyroid ultrasound, and orbital computed tomography. The first round of RT-PCR for the TCR CDR3 was performed with the HTBI primer set and the Qiagen OneStep RT-PCR kit. Most expanded thyroid clonotypes (frequency above 0.001) were also detected in blood, a finding suggesting that blood repertoires may reflect thyroid immune responses. Ophthalmopathy was separated from stable hyperthyroidism by a 13 V-J signature model, with approximately 90% sensitivity and about 81% specificity obtained in cross-validation and 80%/75% obtained in testing. In validation, progression to ophthalmopathy was predicted by the model with around 70% sensitivity and 72% to 85% specificity, a median of around 5.9 months before onset. To identify TCR V-J signatures that set the groups apart, the researchers used a discovery cohort of 100 patients, made up of 40 to 45 with Graves' ophthalmopathy and 57 with stable Graves' hyperthyroidism. Prospective prediction of ophthalmopathy was tested in an independent validation cohort consisting of some 20 hyperthyroidism patients and 15 to 17 patients who later progressed to ophthalmopathy. The approximately 90 discovery patients were divided at random into training and test sets in a 7:3 ratio. The study also compared thyroid tissue and blood T-cell repertoires from five or six Graves' hyperthyroidism patients. After sampling, hyperthyroidism patients received methimazole starting at 30 mg daily, and ophthalmopathy patients received high-dose intravenous methylprednisolone. The libraries were constructed in a second round of multiplex PCR and then size-selected and purified. The libraries were sequenced on an Illumina HiSeq2000 using paired-end 100 bp reads. SOAPnuke was used to process the raw data, removing reads that contained adapters or uncalled bases, had a mean Phred below 15, or lacked an exact match to the constant primer or identifier. High-quality paired reads were merged using COPE v1.2.5, and each unique nucleotide sequence was defined as a clonotype. MiTCR v1.1 was used to align clonotypes to the IMGT TRBV, TRBD and TRBJ reference segments. Only V-J combinations with frequency above 0.0001, covering 99% to 99.2% of repertoires, were analysed. A TCS score was defined as the ratio between F50 (clonal expansion) and ExV (chaos), using BLOSUM62-based TCRdist between CDR3 peptides within each V-J. Welch's t-statistics and random forest reduced some 510 V-J features to roughly 13, which were used in a naive Bayes classifier (R e1071). No statistical method was used to fix the sample size in advance, and group allocation was not hidden from the investigators. TCR Vbeta CDR3 sequencing of approximately 140 peripheral blood samples (fewer than 45 ophthalmopathy, 70 to 85 hyperthyroidism and about 17 progressor patients) is reported in the paper.

The source of this sequence is a man aged 25 to 45 with Graves disease. Donor details come from another sample of the same person, matched by shared clones. The V and J segments used are TRBV5-1 and TRBJ1-6, with no confidently assigned D gene. The specimen comprised peripheral blood mononuclear cells (PBMCs), sampled at new diagnosis, from a patient treated with antithyroid drugs. The CDR3 here reads CASSLGPGSSSYNSPLHF. In nucleotides, the sequence is TGCGCCAGCAGCTTGGGACCGGGGAGCAGCTCCTATAATTCACCCCTCCACTTT. Supplemented by the reference TRBV5-1 and TRBJ1-6 proteins around the CDR3, the complete variable domain is KAGVTQTPRYLIKTRGQQVTLSCSPISGHRSVSWYQQTPGQGLQFLFEYFSETQRNKGNFPGRFSGRQFSNSRSEMNVSTLELGDSALYLCASSLGPGSSSYNSPLHFGNGTRLTVT.